These 8 T cell receptor beta chains were sequenced from one sample in a study of identical twins. Using its own MiXCR run on the 5' RACE reads, TCRdb lists one record per CDR3 protein. This table has fewer than 650,000 distinct CDR3 sequences, around 9.6% appearing once. These data also featured in a second study, about yellow fever vaccine responses in identical twins.

Sequenced sample: PBMCs. These receptor sequences come from a woman between 18 and 29 years old in good health.

This chain links TRBV29-1 with TRBJ2-7; D perhaps matches TRBD1 (5 bases). Germline V CDR1 and CDR2: SQVTM, ANQGSEA. V was shortened by 5 bases and J by 2 bases, with 13 bases between the two germline ends. This CDR3 spans 13 amino acids. The CDR3 is CSVLSGITYEQYF. Written as DNA, the CDR3 is TGCAGCGTTTTGTCAGGGATTACCTACGAGCAGTACTTC.

The table lists this clonotype with many counts. The CDR3 loop reads CATSDFRRGANNEQFF. The CDR3 nucleotides read TGTGCCACCAGTGATTTTCGTCGGGGGGCAAACAATGAGCAGTTCTTC. The V and J genes are TRBV24-1 and TRBJ2-1, with D tentatively TRBD2 (7 bases). This CDR3 has 16 amino acids. Trimming left V 1 base short and J 5 bases short, with 14 bases between. The germline CDR1 and CDR2 sequences are KGHDR and SFDVKD.

This clonotype appeared many times. The rearrangement uses TRBV12-3 or TRBV12-4 and TRBJ1-1; D remains unclear. This CDR3 is 11 amino acids long. Trimming cost V 5 bases and J 10 bases, with 11 bases left between them. In DNA, the CDR3 is TGTGCCAGCAGTCTCAGTGGCTCAGCTTTCTTT. This codes for CASSLSGSAFF.

This sequence joins TRBV30 and TRBJ2-2; 11 bases line up with TRBD1. This CDR3 comprises 15 residues. V shed 4 bases and J 4 bases; nucleotides not matched to a gene: 5. Germline V lookup: CDR1 GTSNPN, CDR2 SVGIG (reference sequence). This chain's CDR3 is CAWIGGTGGTGELFF. The CDR3 nucleotides read TGTGCCTGGATCGGGGGGACAGGGGGCACCGGGGAGCTGTTTTTT.

In regard to this clonotype: A much larger clonotype is one base distant, so this may be a read error. CDR3 DNA: TGTGCCAGCAGTTATAGCGGGATTTCCTACAATGAGCAGATCTTC. Its protein is CASSYSGISYNEQIF. This chain links TRBV11-1 with TRBJ2-1; 8 nucleotides align to TRBD2. CDR1 SGHAT and CDR2 FQDESV come from the germline V gene (reference sequence). This CDR3 has 15 residues.

This clonotype was detected ten times or more. The genes are TRBV18 and TRBJ2-3, with TRBD2 identical over 9 bases. This CDR3 contains 18 residues. Germline-derived CDR1 and CDR2 are KGHSH and LQKENI. With 2 bases clipped from V and 0 bases from J, the junction kept 9 bases outside the gene matches. The DNA of the CDR3 is TGTGCCAGCTCACCAACCCCCGCTAGCGGGATTAGCACAGATACGCAGTATTTT. As protein: CASSPTPASGISTDTQYF.

The DNA for the CDR3 is TGTGCCAGCGCGGACAGGGAGTCCTCCTACGAGCAGTACTTC. It specifies CASADRESSYEQYF. V usage is TRBV6-2 or TRBV6-3 and J usage is TRBJ2-7; 8 nucleotides agree with TRBD1. Germline trimming cut 8 bases from V and 0 bases from J; bases unmatched to any gene: 6. Germline lookup yields CDR1 MNHEY and CDR2 SVGEGT. The CDR3 is 14 amino acids.

This clonotype occurred a few times. J is TRBJ1-2 and V is TRBV12-3 or TRBV12-4; 11 nucleotides agree with TRBD1. Losses at the gene ends were 6 bases for V and 8 bases for J; bases not matched to a gene: 11. The CDR3 runs 15 residues. The CDR3 DNA is TGTGCCAGCAGGGCCGGGGACAGGGGGTGGCGGGGCTACACCTTC. Translating it yields CASRAGDRGWRGYTF.